Shown below are 15 T cell receptor beta chains from a single sample sequenced in a study of shared clonotypes between healthy human individuals (dated by TCRdb to about 2020). CD8 naive samples were CD45RO-negative cells positively selected for CCR7, giving a CD45RA+CCR7+ population that excluded TemRA cells. The receptor library was made with the immunoSEQ multiplex PCR assay. TCRdb took over this immuneACCESS table, retaining in-frame rearrangements with V and J assigned. Such tables are incomplete; in checked studies, under half of the missing clones stem from an unresolved V gene, and the remainder is unexplained. This sample comprises about 680,000 clones, about 90% of them detected only once. The ten largest clonotypes hold approximately 24% of the sample. Sequencing input: naive CD8+ T cells sorted from blood. The cell subset or site tag for this specimen amounts to: CD45RA+CCR7+. All receptors come from a man younger than 45 in good health.

The chain combines TRBV6-1 with TRBJ2-7; no reliable D call. This CDR3 spans 13 amino acids. In germline, CDR1 is MNHNS, CDR2 SASEGT. Trimming pared 0 bases from V and 3 bases from J, leaving 6 bases between. The CDR3 protein is CASSEALDYEQYF. The CDR3 DNA reads TGTGCCAGCAGTGAAGCATTAGACTACGAGCAGTACTTC.

The chain is built from TRBV29-1 and TRBJ2-3, with D perhaps TRBD2 (6 bases). The CDR3 is made up of 12 amino acids. Germline V gene lookup returns CDR1 SQVTM and CDR2 ANQGSEA. V lost 1 base and J lost 5, with 7 bases in between. CDR3 loop: CSVEGRGDTQYF. CDR3 DNA: TGCAGCGTTGAAGGGAGGGGAGATACGCAGTATTTT.

The chain uses TRBV2 and TRBJ2-3; D remains unclear. Per germline, CDR1 SNHLY and CDR2 FYNNEI. Trimming removed 10 bases at V and 6 bases at J, with 8 bases between. The CDR3 totals 10 residues. The CDR3 sequence: CATSRDTQYF. The DNA for the CDR3 is TGTGCCACCTCAAGGGATACGCAGTATTTT. Based on the CDR3 plus reference TRBV2 and TRBJ2-3, the full variable domain is EPEVTQTPSHQVTQMGQEVILRCVPISNHLYFYWYRQILGQKVEFLVSFYNNEISEKSEIFDDQFSVERPDGSNFTLKIRSTKLEDSAMYFCATSRDTQYFGPGTRLTVL.

In the case of this clone: The identical CDR3 is also encoded by other nucleotide sequences in the sample. The chain combines TRBV10-3 with TRBJ2-1; D unclear. From germline, CDR1 is ENHRY and CDR2 SYGVKD. Trimming cost V 4 bases and J 2 bases, with 9 bases left between them. This CDR3 is 14 amino acids long. The chain's CDR3 is CAISVSGPYNEQFF. CDR3 DNA: TGTGCCATCAGTGTGTCGGGCCCCTACAATGAGCAGTTCTTC.

The CDR3 spells CASSERRNFYGYTF. The CDR3 DNA reads TGTGCCAGCAGTGAGCGGCGGAACTTCTATGGCTACACCTTC. The chain uses TRBV6-1 and TRBJ1-2; unclear D gene. The germline gives CDR1 MNHNS, CDR2 SASEGT. With 3 bases removed from V and 4 bases from J, the gap between germline ends came to 12 bases. The CDR3 has 14 residues.

Details on this clone: It is unclear where the CDR3 begins or ends on the DNA, so no DNA is shown, and the CDR3 is as TCRdb lists it. This chain joins TRBV11-2 and TRBJ1-1. The germline gives CDR1 SGHAT, CDR2 FQNNGV. The CDR3 is 13 amino acids long, termini counted. The CDR3: CASSFGPGVAAFF.

The gene calls are TRBV2 and TRBJ2-5, with 13 positions matching TRBD2. Judging by the DNA end, TRBJ2-7 fits better; the J call may be wrong. The CDR3 totals 15 residues. Germline CDR1 is SNHLY and CDR2 is FYNNEI. The CDR3 DNA reads as TGTGCCAGCAGCCTAGGACTAGCGGGAGTCTACGAGCAGTACTTC. It encodes CASSLGLAGVYEQYF.

The rearrangement joins TRBV7-9 to TRBJ2-1, with D tentatively TRBD1 (5 bases). V was pared by 3 bases and J by 4 bases, with 13 bases between. Germline V gene lookup returns CDR1 SEHNR and CDR2 FQNEAQ (reference sequence). This CDR3 is 15 amino acids long. CDR3 loop: CASSLAGLSYNEQFF. DNA of the CDR3: TGTGCCAGCAGCTTGGCAGGGTTGTCTTACAATGAGCAGTTCTTC.

Turning to this clone: Other DNA variants within this sample encode the same CDR3. The chain has TRBV18 and TRBJ1-5; the D gene is possibly TRBD1 (5 bases). Germline V gene lookup returns CDR1 KGHSH and CDR2 LQKENI. Trimming took 6 bases from V and 3 from J, leaving 9 bases between them. This CDR3 has 13 amino acids. Here the CDR3 reads CASSGASNQPQHF. The CDR3 nucleotides read TGTGCCAGCTCTGGGGCTTCCAATCAGCCCCAGCATTTT.

The gene calls are TRBV15 and TRBJ1-2, with D unresolved. The V end was cut by 0 bases, the J end by 7 bases, with 18 bases between. Germline V gives CDR1 LNHNV, CDR2 YYDKDF (reference sequence). This CDR3 has 16 amino acids. CDR3: CATSRDRMAQLAGYTF. CDR3 nucleotides: TGTGCCACCAGCAGAGATAGAATGGCACAGTTAGCTGGCTACACCTTC.

The chain uses TRBV7-9 and TRBJ2-7; a weak D match, TRBD2 (6 bases). With 5 bases removed from V and 2 bases from J, the gap between germline ends came to 16 bases. The CDR3 spans 15 residues. Germline V lookup: CDR1 SEHNR, CDR2 FQNEAQ (reference sequence). CDR3 sequence: CASSHTGDPPYEQYF. The DNA of the CDR3 is TGTGCCAGCAGCCACACGGGGGACCCTCCCTACGAGCAGTACTTC.

Concerning this clone: Distinct nucleotide sequences in the sample also encode this CDR3. The chain joins TRBV5-1 to TRBJ2-2; TRBD1 aligns across 7 bases. Unmatched junction bases numbered 0, after V lost 0 bases and J lost 4 bases. Germline assignment: CDR1 SGHRS and CDR2 YFSETQ. This CDR3 spans 14 amino acids. CDR3 residues: CASSLEGATGELFF. Written as DNA, the CDR3 is TGCGCCAGCAGCTTGGAGGGGGCCACCGGGGAGCTGTTTTTT.

The chain recombines TRBV7-9 with TRBJ2-3; TRBD2 agrees at 7 bases. This CDR3 is built from 15 residues. CDR1 and CDR2 from the germline V gene are SEHNR and FQNEAQ (reference sequence). V was pared by 1 base and J by 3 bases, with 4 bases of the junction left unmatched. The DNA for the CDR3 is TGTGCCAGCAGCTTAGGGGGTAGCGGGACAGATACGCAGTATTTT. Protein sequence: CASSLGGSGTDTQYF.

The chain employs TRBV7-9 and TRBJ2-7; the D is unclear. There are 14 residues in the CDR3. CDR1 is SEHNR and CDR2 is FQNEAQ in the germline V gene (reference sequence). V shed 4 bases and J shed 2 bases, with 12 bases lying between them. In DNA form, the CDR3 reads TGTGCCAGCAGCTCAACGGACCCACCCTACGAGCAGTACTTC. It is translated as CASSSTDPPYEQYF.

This chain connects TRBV30 to TRBJ1-2; D may be TRBD1 (6 bases). The V end lost 4 bases, the J end lost 6 bases, and 21 bases lay between the germline ends. Germline V gene lookup returns CDR1 GTSNPN and CDR2 SVGIG (reference sequence). This CDR3 region has 15 residues. The CDR3 spells CAWTGPGGPGDGYTF. CDR3 bases: TGTGCCTGGACTGGTCCCGGGGGGCCCGGAGATGGCTACACCTTC.